A selection of T cell receptor beta chains follows, all from one sample in a study of blood T cell repertoires in COVID-19. Measured with immunoSEQ multiplex PCR; TCRdb has only the in-frame clones, and not every one. The table records some 100,000 clones, about 80% of them present only once. Sequenced material: peripheral blood. The receptor set was obtained from a human donor in a cohort sampled during active COVID-19. The CDR3 runs from the conserved cysteine through the conserved F or W.

j_call v_call cdr3_aa
TRBJ2-1 TRBV18 CASSPRAISGNEQFF
TRBJ2-5 TRBV7-9 CASSKGTGPQETQYF
TRBJ2-7 TRBV5-1 CASSPTSGRGHEQYF
TRBJ1-1 TRBV19 CASSIRRTGRPGNTEAFF
TRBJ1-3 TRBV28 CASSLHDRGSGNTIYF
TRBJ2-5 TRBV11-2 CASSLLAGFQETQYF
TRBJ2-7 TRBV2 CASSGSAYEQYF
TRBJ2-5 TRBV18 CASSPGQQETQYF
TRBJ2-7 TRBV29-1 CSVGGVAGSYEQYF
TRBJ2-1 TRBV4-1 CASSQVERGGSSYNEQFF
TRBJ1-2 TRBV6-5 CASTRPETGIYGYTF
TRBJ1-4 TRBV4-1 CASSLRTGTMNEKLFF
TRBJ1-5 TRBV28 CASSPLLTGSNQPQHF
TRBJ1-5 TRBV3-1/TRBV3-2 CASSQEWSSNQPQHF
TRBJ2-3 TRBV4-1 CASSQGTSGVQTQYF
TRBJ2-1 TRBV3-1/TRBV3-2 CASSRLVNEQFF
TRBJ2-7 TRBV2 CASVRDSVSYEQYF
TRBJ2-2 TRBV13 CASSLSSGRGAGELFF
TRBJ2-1 TRBV18 CASSPGTGSYNEQFF
TRBJ2-1 TRBV30 CAWIRGKTEQFF